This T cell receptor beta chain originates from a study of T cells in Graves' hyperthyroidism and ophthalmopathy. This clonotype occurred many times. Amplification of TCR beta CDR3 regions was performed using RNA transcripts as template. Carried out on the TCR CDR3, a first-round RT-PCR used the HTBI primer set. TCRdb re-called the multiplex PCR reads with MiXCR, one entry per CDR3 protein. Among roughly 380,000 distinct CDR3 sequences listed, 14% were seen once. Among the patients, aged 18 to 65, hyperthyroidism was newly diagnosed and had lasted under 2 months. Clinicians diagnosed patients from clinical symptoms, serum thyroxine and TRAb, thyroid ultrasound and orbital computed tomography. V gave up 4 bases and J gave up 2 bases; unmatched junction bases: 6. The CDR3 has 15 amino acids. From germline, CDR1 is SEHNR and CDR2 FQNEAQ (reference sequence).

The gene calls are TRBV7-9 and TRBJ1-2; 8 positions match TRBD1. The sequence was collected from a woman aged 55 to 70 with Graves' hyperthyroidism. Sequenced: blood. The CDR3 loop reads CASSSWTGSNYGYTF. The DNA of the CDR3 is TGTGCCAGCAGCTCCTGGACAGGGTCGAACTATGGCTACACCTTC.